This T cell receptor (beta chain) was sequenced during a study of blood T cell repertoires in COVID-19 (dated by TCRdb to about 2020). Looking at the study overall: Samples from collaborators originated in the United States, Italy and Spain and spanned both the acute and convalescent phases of COVID-19. The material from the prospective study consisted of cDNA or gDNA derived from T cells, B-cell-depleted T cells, or PBMCs. The dataset comprised deeply sampled blood TCRbeta repertoires from subjects exposed to, actively infected with, or recovered from COVID-19. The repertoires were made available in a free public database intended to serve as a resource for research on the immune response to SARS-CoV-2. The samples were drawn from the first 160 participants of the ongoing ImmuneRACE study and from 1,254 subjects provided by 6 global collaborators. The sample metadata nearly always contained a de-identified subject ID, COVID-19 status, age in years and sex. Where available, HLA class I and class II types were obtained from metadata supplied by the sample provider rather than from assay-based typing. The investigation overall reported the following: How much clinical and demographic metadata was included differed by source and by participant, and the metadata was provided uncurated.

From the cysteine through the phenylalanine, the CDR3 covers 13 amino acids. The CDR3 DNA has 39 bases and is translated from base 1. CDR1 and CDR2 were assigned from the germline V gene as MDHEN and SYDVKM. Clipping removes 6 bases from V and 1 base from J, with 2 as the unmatched junction base count. One collaborating source in Seattle enrolled patients during active infection and followed them longitudinally through the course of disease. Collaborating institutions collected whole blood in K2EDTA tubes following their own protocols. For TCRbeta analysis, collaborator samples were shipped as frozen whole blood, as isolated PBMCs, or as DNA extracted from either sample type. Regarding this clone: Its antigen has not been determined. Per-nucleotide qualities are absent, and no much larger clonotype sits a single base away.

TCRbeta CDR3 regions were amplified from genomic DNA by means of the immunoSEQ Assay, a bias-controlled multiplex PCR. In the authors' own workflow: Within the assay, amplification of reference gene primers was used to estimate how many nucleated cells each sample contained. Sequence reads were collapsed and filtered to measure the absolute abundance of every unique TCRbeta CDR3 rearrangement. For each sample, productive Simpson clonality was calculated by taking the square root of Simpson's diversity index across productive rearrangements. Entries here come from immuneACCESS through TCRdb and include only in-frame sequences with V and J called. Some clones fail to appear in such tables; in the studies checked, an unresolved V gene covers under half of the shortfall, and the cause of the remainder is unknown. From that table come the V and J calls and clone size; the DNA was used to work out D and trimming. The sample table shows fewer than 450,000 clones, and roughly 90% are seen once. The ten largest clones add up to 6% to 8% of the sample.

The TCR sequence derives from a woman aged 70-85 years with COVID-19, enrolled during active disease. The rearranged segments are TRBV28 and TRBJ2-5; the junction holds 7 bases that match TRBD1. The sequencing sample was made of peripheral blood. In nucleotide form, the sequence is TGTGCCAGCAGAAGGGGGCCCCAAGAGACCCAGTACTTC. Its protein reads: CASRRGPQETQYF.